Presented here are 26 T cell receptor beta chains from one specimen sequenced in a study of T cell responses to AZD1222 COVID-19 vaccine. The data were produced by immunoSEQ multiplex PCR, yet TCRdb's version contains in-frame clones alone and is incomplete. This table has about 89,000 clones, more than 75% appearing once. Sequencing used peripheral blood, obtained on day 0 of MenACWY control vaccination. The receptors derive from an adult in good health.

The chain carries TRBV27 and TRBJ2-2; D uncertain. The CDR3 contains 13 residues. V was trimmed by 0 bases and J by 9 bases, leaving 8 bases between them. Germline CDR1 reads MNHEY; CDR2 reads SMNVEV (reference sequence). CDR3 bases: TGTGCCAGCAGTTTATCGGACGTGAGGGAGCTGTTTTTT. Translation: CASSLSDVRELFF.

This chain links TRBV28 with TRBJ2-7; 11 nucleotides align to TRBD2. Germline CDR1 reads MDHEN; CDR2 reads SYDVKM. V was pared by 5 bases and J by 2 bases, with 2 bases of the junction left unmatched. This CDR3 has 14 residues. CDR3 coding DNA: TGTGCCAGCAGTCTGACTAGCGGGACCTACGAGCAGTACTTC. Translation: CASSLTSGTYEQYF.

This chain connects TRBV29-1 to TRBJ2-7; no reliable D call. This CDR3 region has 11 residues. Germline loops: CDR1 SQVTM, CDR2 ANQGSEA. V lost 4 bases and J lost 2, with 6 bases in between. The CDR3 protein is CSVVSTYEQYF. In DNA, the CDR3 is TGCAGCGTTGTCAGTACCTACGAGCAGTACTTC.

The V call is TRBV6-2 or TRBV6-3, the J call TRBJ2-3; 16 bases line up with TRBD2. The CDR3 totals 19 residues. Germline V gives CDR1 MNHEY, CDR2 SVGEGT. Trimming at V came to 0 bases and at J to 1 base, leaving 4 bases not matched to a gene. The CDR3 nucleotides read TGTGCCAGCAGTTACTCGGGACTAGCGGGGGGGCTAGGCACAGATACGCAGTATTTT. This encodes CASSYSGLAGGLGTDTQYF.

This chain links TRBV28 with TRBJ1-2; D perhaps matches TRBD1 (6 bases). CDR1 MDHEN and CDR2 SYDVKM come from the germline V gene. Trimming removed 2 bases at V and 4 bases at J, with 8 bases between. The length of the CDR3 is 13 residues. Written as DNA, the CDR3 is TGTGCCAGCAGTTTAAGGGACATCTATGGCTACACCTTC. Its translation: CASSLRDIYGYTF.

The chain carries TRBV5-1 and TRBJ2-5, with TRBD2 identical over 8 bases. In germline, CDR1 is SGHRS, CDR2 YFSETQ. V dropped 4 bases and J dropped 0; count of bases not matched to a gene: 5. The CDR3 sequence is 15 residues long. This CDR3 is CASSVIAGYQETQYF. Written as DNA, the CDR3 is TGCGCCAGCAGCGTCATAGCGGGGTACCAAGAGACCCAGTACTTC.

The V and J genes are TRBV6-6 and TRBJ1-2; D possibly corresponds to TRBD1 (5 bases). The CDR3 extends over 12 amino acids. Germline V CDR1 and CDR2: MNHNY, SVGAGI (reference sequence). V lost 2 bases, J lost 8 bases, and 9 bases lay in between. The CDR3: CASSYGAPGYTF. The DNA for the CDR3 is TGTGCCAGCAGTTACGGGGCCCCCGGCTACACCTTC.

This chain uses TRBV7-2 with TRBJ2-7, with D maybe TRBD1 (6 bases). The CDR3 runs to 13 residues. Germline V lookup: CDR1 SGHTA, CDR2 FQGNSA. Trimming took 5 bases from V and 6 from J, leaving 14 bases between them. CDR3 amino acids: CASSASGAGEQYF. CDR3 in DNA: TGTGCCAGCAGCGCTTCAGGGGCCGGCGAGCAGTACTTC. Drawing the rest from reference TRBV7-2 and TRBJ2-7, the complete variable domain is GAGVSQSPSNKVTEKGKDVELRCDPISGHTALYWYRQSLGQGLEFLIYFQGNSAPDKSGLPSDRFSAERTGGSVSTLTIQRTQQEDSAVYLCASSASGAGEQYFGPGTRLTVT.

The chain combines TRBV6-2 or TRBV6-3 with TRBJ2-5; TRBD2 aligns across 7 bases. The germline V gene encodes CDR1 MNHEY and CDR2 SVGEGT. The CDR3 has 15 amino acids. With 5 bases clipped from V and 5 bases from J, the junction kept 11 bases outside the gene matches. CDR3 DNA: TGTGCCAGCAGTCCGTTGGGCCTCGGGGGGGAGACCCAGTACTTC. Translation gives CASSPLGLGGETQYF.

J is TRBJ1-1 and V is TRBV5-1; TRBD1 might be the D (6 bases). The CDR3 covers 16 residues. Germline lookup yields CDR1 SGHRS and CDR2 YFSETQ. V lost 3 bases to trimming and J lost 4 bases, with 19 bases between them. CDR3 DNA sequence: TGCGCCAGCAGCTCAAGGACAGTTGGGAGTGGCACTGAAGCTTTCTTT. Amino acid sequence: CASSSRTVGSGTEAFF.

The chain carries TRBV7-6 and TRBJ2-1, with 7 bases matching TRBD1. Germline lookup yields CDR1 SGHVS and CDR2 FNYEAQ. V lost 5 bases, J lost 6 bases, and 7 bases stayed unmatched. The CDR3 spans 14 residues. The CDR3 is CASSLPAGGNEQFF. The DNA of the CDR3 is TGTGCCAGCAGCCTCCCGGCAGGGGGCAATGAGCAGTTCTTC.

This chain uses TRBV10-3 with TRBJ2-1; D gene unclear. CDR3 length equals 12 residues. Looked up from germline, CDR1 is ENHRY and CDR2 is SYGVKD. V gave up 5 bases and J gave up 6 bases, with 8 bases separating them. CDR3 nucleotides: TGTGCCATCAGTACGGTCTCCAATGAGCAGTTCTTC. Protein product: CAISTVSNEQFF.

By share, this clone ranks as medium-sized. Within the sample, other DNA sequences also encode this same CDR3. This chain joins TRBV19 and TRBJ2-2; D is unclear. Deletions cut 3 bases from V and 5 bases from J, with 7 bases between. Germline V lookup: CDR1 LNHDA, CDR2 SQIVND (reference sequence). This CDR3 spans 13 amino acids. The CDR3 is CASSILGTGELFF. CDR3 DNA sequence: TGTGCCAGTAGTATCCTGGGGACCGGGGAGCTGTTTTTT.

V usage is TRBV29-1 and J usage is TRBJ2-5; TRBD2 agrees at 14 bases. CDR1 and CDR2 from the germline V gene are SQVTM and ANQGSEA. The CDR3 has 18 residues. Losses at the gene ends were 7 bases for V and 5 bases for J; bases not matched to a gene: 18. CDR3 DNA: TGCAGCGGCCTCGGGGACAGTGGGACTAGCGGGAGTATGGAGACCCAGTACTTC. Translating it yields CSGLGDSGTSGSMETQYF.

The V gene is TRBV6-1, the J gene TRBJ2-1; maybe TRBD1 (5 bases). The CDR3 covers 15 residues. The germline V gene encodes CDR1 MNHNS and CDR2 SASEGT. Deletions cut 2 bases from V and 8 bases from J, with 16 bases between. CDR3 residues: CASSENTGGSDEQFF. As DNA, the CDR3 is TGTGCCAGCAGTGAAAATACAGGCGGCTCGGATGAGCAGTTCTTC.

This rearrangement joins TRBV10-3 to TRBJ2-1; D is perhaps TRBD1 or TRBD2 (5 bases each). V lost 2 bases and J lost 5, with 16 bases in between. Germline lookup yields CDR1 ENHRY and CDR2 SYGVKD. The CDR3 runs 16 residues. The CDR3 region is CAISEGRGLSDNEQFF. CDR3 coding DNA: TGTGCCATCAGTGAGGGCCGGGGCCTATCCGACAATGAGCAGTTCTTC.

This clone turned up a few times. This rearrangement joins TRBV5-6 to TRBJ2-7; tentatively, D is TRBD1 (5 bases). CDR1 is SGHDT and CDR2 is YYEEEE in the germline V gene. Between the trimmed V and J ends, which lost 0 bases and 7 bases, there was a span of 14 bases. There are 14 residues in the CDR3. As DNA, the CDR3 is TGTGCCAGCAGCTTGGGCAGGGCCCCGCGGGAGCAGTACTTC. Translation gives CASSLGRAPREQYF.

This rearrangement joins TRBV7-3 to TRBJ2-2; no reliable D call. The CDR3 has 15 amino acids. Trimming pared 3 bases from V and 4 bases from J, leaving 12 bases between. Germline lookup yields CDR1 SGHTA and CDR2 FQGTGA. CDR3 protein: CASSFQSVGTGELFF. CDR3 DNA: TGTGCCAGCAGCTTTCAGAGCGTGGGCACCGGGGAGCTGTTTTTT.

The CDR3 region is CASSGADGEKLFF. DNA for the CDR3: TGCGCCAGCAGTGGCGCGGACGGTGAAAAACTGTTTTTT. The chain carries TRBV10-1 and TRBJ1-4, with D unclear. Trimming pared 4 bases from V and 7 bases from J, leaving 10 bases between. Per germline, CDR1 WNHNN and CDR2 SYGVQD (reference sequence). This CDR3 is built from 13 residues.

J is TRBJ2-7 and V is TRBV4-2, with D possibly matching TRBD2 (6 bases). V lost 1 base and J 3 bases, leaving 10 bases between the germline ends. Germline V gene lookup returns CDR1 LGHNA and CDR2 YNFKEQ. This CDR3 is 14 amino acids long. The CDR3 DNA reads TGTGCCAGCAGCCAAGGTCAGGAGGGCTACGAGCAGTACTTC. Residues: CASSQGQEGYEQYF.

This chain connects TRBV19 to TRBJ2-3; TRBD2 matches at 12 bases. J was trimmed by 2 bases and V by 4 bases; bases with no gene match: 13. Germline V gene lookup returns CDR1 LNHDA and CDR2 SQIVND (reference sequence). This CDR3 has 19 amino acids. CDR3 sequence: CASSKTSGGPQGVTDTQYF. The CDR3 region has the DNA TGTGCCAGTAGTAAGACTAGCGGGGGTCCTCAGGGGGTCACAGATACGCAGTATTTT.

The V and J genes are TRBV6-5 and TRBJ2-1; D is perhaps TRBD2 (6 bases). Trimming stripped 7 bases from V and 1 base from J, with 11 bases between. This CDR3 is built from 14 residues. Germline V gene data show CDR1 as MNHEY and CDR2 as SVGAGI. DNA for the CDR3: TGTGCCAGCACCCGGGACTCTTCCTACAATGAGCAGTTCTTC. Protein: CASTRDSSYNEQFF.

The chain links TRBV10-3 to TRBJ1-1, with unresolved D. The CDR3 covers 13 residues. Germline V lookup: CDR1 ENHRY, CDR2 SYGVKD. V was trimmed by 8 bases and J by 5 bases, leaving 15 bases between them. The CDR3 region has the DNA TGTGCCATCGGGTCGGAACACGGGACTGAAGCTTTCTTT. Translated, it gives CAIGSEHGTEAFF.

The V and J genes are TRBV4-2 and TRBJ1-2; 9 bases are a match to TRBD1. J was trimmed by 1 base and V by 1 base; bases with no gene match: 7. Germline V gene data show CDR1 as LGHNA and CDR2 as YNFKEQ. This CDR3 region has 17 residues. CDR3 loop: CASSQAPRTGDNYGYTF. CDR3 in DNA: TGTGCCAGCAGCCAAGCTCCTAGGACAGGGGATAACTATGGCTACACCTTC.

The chain combines TRBV6-5 with TRBJ2-1; 11 bases are shared with TRBD2. The CDR3 sequence is 14 residues long. Germline V gene data show CDR1 as MNHEY and CDR2 as SVGAGI. The V and J ends lost 0 bases and 15 bases, in that order; junction bases with no gene match: 7. Here the CDR3 DNA reads TGTGCCAGCAGTTACTCGACTAGCGGGAACCGTCCGTTCTTC. Translated, it gives CASSYSTSGNRPFF.

This clone was seen a single time. The chain joins TRBV5-5 to TRBJ2-5; 9 bases line up with TRBD1. The length of the CDR3 is 14 residues. After removal of 10 bases from V and 5 bases from J, the junction contained 12 bases not matched to a gene. Germline values: CDR1 SGHKS, CDR2 YYEKEE (reference sequence). The CDR3 sequence: CAASPGQGVETQYF. DNA of the CDR3: TGTGCCGCCTCCCCGGGACAGGGTGTCGAGACCCAGTACTTC. Looking up the rest from reference TRBV5-5 and TRBJ2-5 gives the full variable domain: DAGVTQSPTHLIKTRGQQVTLRCSPISGHKSVSWYQQVLGQGPQFIFQYYEKEERGRGNFPDRFSARQFPNYSSELNVNALLLGDSALYLCAASPGQGVETQYFGPGTRLLVL.